Each of the 27 T cell receptor beta chains below was sequenced from the same sample in a study of blood T cells in healthy people across ages. A second PCR, run for about 6 to 12 cycles, used a sample-barcoded 5' primer plus a J-beta primer mix. Via MiXCR, TCRdb re-called the 5' RACE reads, giving one row per CDR3 protein. This repertoire shows some 1.4 million distinct CDR3 sequences, 35% to 45% found once; its top ten account for around 8%. The material sequenced was blood. Receptors originate from a woman aged 18-30 years in good health.

This chain uses TRBV27 with TRBJ2-1; D call uncertain. Trimming shortened V by 4 bases and J by 12 bases, and 16 bases separated the two germline ends. Germline CDR1 reads MNHEY; CDR2 reads SMNVEV (reference sequence). This CDR3 comprises 13 residues. CDR3 nucleotide sequence: TGTGCCAGCAGTTATAAGTTTGAGACGGGGCAGTTCTTC. Translated: CASSYKFETGQFF.

In this sample, this clonotype turned up a few times. The chain employs TRBV28 and TRBJ2-7, with 9 bases that match TRBD1. Germline CDR1 MDHEN, CDR2 SYDVKM. V was clipped by 7 bases and J by 2 bases; unmatched bases: 9. The CDR3 sequence is 15 residues long. The CDR3 here is CASTKGDRAAYEQYF. The CDR3 DNA sequence: TGTGCCAGCACCAAGGGGGACAGGGCGGCCTACGAGCAGTACTTC.

The chain couples TRBV5-1 to TRBJ2-5, with 7 nucleotides matching TRBD1. This CDR3 spans 13 amino acids. The J segment lost 3 bases and the V segment lost 4 bases, leaving 3 bases of the junction unmatched. The germline CDR1 and CDR2 sequences are SGHRS and YFSETQ. Written as DNA, the CDR3 is TGCGCCAGCAGCACGACAGGGAAAGAGACCCAGTACTTC. It is translated as CASSTTGKETQYF.

The V call is TRBV3-1, the J call TRBJ1-1; the D is unclear. V lost 2 bases to trimming and J lost 6 bases, with 13 bases between them. This CDR3 has 14 amino acids. The germline CDR1 and CDR2 sequences are LGHDT and YNNKEL (reference sequence). The CDR3 DNA reads as TGTGCCAGCAGCCAATCAGCAGGTGGATCTGAAGCTTTCTTT. This translates into CASSQSAGGSEAFF.

This clonotype has only a few counts. This sequence joins TRBV7-9 and TRBJ2-5; D may be TRBD1 (6 bases). The CDR3 is made up of 15 amino acids. From germline, CDR1 is SEHNR and CDR2 FQNEAQ (reference sequence). The V end lost 5 bases, the J end lost 1 base, and 14 bases lay between the germline ends. The CDR3 bases are TGTGCCAGCAGCCCCCAAGGGACACCCCAAGAGACCCAGTACTTC. Its protein product is CASSPQGTPQETQYF.

This clonotype has a handful of counts. This chain joins TRBV27 and TRBJ1-2, with D possibly being TRBD1 (5 bases). V was trimmed by 2 bases and J by 8 bases, leaving 15 bases between them. Germline-derived CDR1 and CDR2 are MNHEY and SMNVEV (reference sequence). The CDR3 covers 14 residues. The CDR3 is CASSLPGGLGGYTF. The CDR3 nucleotides read TGTGCCAGCAGTTTACCGGGGGGTCTGGGCGGCTACACCTTC.

This clonotype was observed a handful of times. The chain combines TRBV7-9 with TRBJ2-1; 7 bases are a match to TRBD1. This CDR3 contains 15 residues. Germline V gives CDR1 SEHNR, CDR2 FQNEAQ (reference sequence). V trimming: 5 bases; J trimming: 8 bases; junction bases outside the gene matches: 12. CDR3: CASSPKTGFVDEQFF. CDR3 in DNA: TGTGCCAGCAGCCCGAAGACAGGGTTCGTCGATGAGCAGTTCTTC.

The chain has TRBV11-2 and TRBJ2-7; TRBD2 is a possible D gene (6 bases). Germline V gene data show CDR1 as SGHAT and CDR2 as FQNNGV. This CDR3 has 16 residues. Trimming pared 0 bases from V and 7 bases from J, leaving 19 bases between. The CDR3 DNA reads as TGTGCCAGCAGCTTAGATCTGGGCGGGATGTACAATGAGCAGTACTTC. Translating it yields CASSLDLGGMYNEQYF. The whole variable domain, filled in from reference TRBV11-2 and TRBJ2-7, reads EAGVAQSPRYKIIEKRQSVAFWCNPISGHATLYWYQQILGQGPKLLIQFQNNGVVDDSQLPKDRFSAERLKGVDSTLKIQPAKLEDSAVYLCASSLDLGGMYNEQYFGPGTRLTVT.

The chain joins TRBV4-1 to TRBJ2-7; weak D call: TRBD1 (6 bases). Germline V gene lookup returns CDR1 MGHRA and CDR2 YSYEKL. The V and J ends lost 0 bases and 0 bases respectively, with 9 bases between them. The CDR3 runs to 15 residues. Here the CDR3 DNA reads TGCGCCAGCAGCCAAGAAGAGGGACACTCCTACGAGCAGTACTTC. Its protein is CASSQEEGHSYEQYF.

The chain carries TRBV29-1 and TRBJ2-4; D perhaps matches TRBD2 (6 bases). CDR3 size: 11 residues. Germline CDR1 and CDR2: SQVTM and ANQGSEA. V gave up 8 bases and J gave up 10 bases, with 15 bases separating them. The CDR3, as DNA: TGCAGCACTCAAGGGGCGGGAATTCAGTACTTC. The encoded protein is CSTQGAGIQYF.

This clonotype was observed a few times. CDR3 in DNA: TGTGCCAGCAGTTACTCTGGGGTACCAGCGGATACGCAGTATTTT. As protein: CASSYSGVPADTQYF. The V and J genes are TRBV6-5 and TRBJ2-3, with no clear D. This CDR3 contains 15 residues. CDR1 and CDR2 (germline): MNHEY, SVGAGI. V was shortened by 0 bases and J by 6 bases, with 13 bases between the two germline ends.

CDR3 sequence: CASSQTSGDSSYEQYF. The DNA of the CDR3 is TGTGCCAGCAGCCAGACGAGCGGGGACAGTTCCTACGAGCAGTACTTC. The chain carries TRBV7-2 and TRBJ2-7; D could derive from TRBD1 or TRBD2 (7 bases each). CDR3 length equals 16 residues. Germline CDR1 is SGHTA and CDR2 is FQGNSA. The V end was cut by 5 bases, the J end by 1 base, with 18 bases between.

V usage is TRBV6-2 or TRBV6-3 and J usage is TRBJ2-2; 8 nucleotides line up with TRBD2. CDR1 and CDR2 (germline): MNHEY, SVGEGT. Unmatched junction bases numbered 19, after V lost 6 bases and J lost 1 base. The CDR3 runs 20 residues. The CDR3 sequence: CASSPPPGRALKENTGELFF. The CDR3 nucleotides read TGTGCCAGCAGCCCCCCCCCCGGGAGGGCTCTAAAGGAGAACACCGGGGAGCTGTTTTTT.

The chain combines TRBV5-1 with TRBJ1-4; 10 positions agree with TRBD1. With V trimmed by 0 bases and J by 7 bases, 3 bases remained unmatched. Germline lookup yields CDR1 SGHRS and CDR2 YFSETQ. This CDR3 comprises 15 residues. As DNA, the CDR3 is TGCGCCAGCAGCTTGGCGGGGACAGGGGTTGAAAAACTGTTTTTT. This codes for CASSLAGTGVEKLFF.

This clonotype came up a few times. The chain uses TRBV10-3 and TRBJ2-6, with TRBD1 matching over 11 bases. This CDR3 has 16 amino acids. In germline, CDR1 is ENHRY, CDR2 SYGVKD. The V gene end was trimmed by 6 bases and the J gene end by 4 bases; junction bases not matched to a gene: 5. CDR3 in amino acids: CAISRTGGAGANVLTF. As DNA, the CDR3 is TGTGCCATCAGCCGGACAGGGGGCGCCGGGGCCAACGTCCTGACTTTC.

The V call is TRBV5-1, the J call TRBJ1-3; 10 bases agree with TRBD1. This CDR3 comprises 18 residues. The V and J ends lost 3 bases and 4 bases, in that order; junction bases with no gene match: 13. The V gene's germline CDR1 is SGHRS and CDR2 YFSETQ. The CDR3: CASSSSQLLTGGGNTIYF. Written as DNA, the CDR3 is TGCGCCAGCAGCTCGAGCCAACTCCTGACAGGGGGCGGAAACACCATATATTTT.

The chain has TRBV4-1 and TRBJ1-5; no reliable D call. Looked up from germline, CDR1 is MGHRA and CDR2 is YSYEKL. The V and J ends lost 0 bases and 2 bases respectively, with 11 bases between them. The CDR3 is made up of 16 amino acids. The chain's CDR3 is CASSQDRGYGNQPQHF. The CDR3 nucleotides read TGCGCCAGCAGCCAAGATCGCGGATACGGCAATCAGCCCCAGCATTTT.

CDR3 sequence: CASSEAWGIAKNIQYF. CDR3 coding DNA: TGTGCCAGCAGTGAAGCTTGGGGAATAGCCAAAAACATTCAGTACTTC. The chain joins TRBV2 to TRBJ2-4; D uncertain. The germline V gene has CDR1 SNHLY and CDR2 FYNNEI. The V and J ends lost 0 bases and 0 bases respectively, with 9 bases between them. The CDR3 extends over 16 amino acids. Supplemented by reference TRBV2 and TRBJ2-4, the full variable domain reads EPEVTQTPSHQVTQMGQEVILRCVPISNHLYFYWYRQILGQKVEFLVSFYNNEISEKSEIFDDQFSVERPDGSNFTLKIRSTKLEDSAMYFCASSEAWGIAKNIQYFGAGTRLSVL.

The chain recombines TRBV7-9 with TRBJ2-7; TRBD2 is a possible D gene (6 bases). TRBJ2-5 matches the DNA end more closely, so the J call is doubtful. Germline V gene data show CDR1 as SEHNR and CDR2 as FQNEAQ (reference sequence). This CDR3 contains 13 residues. DNA for the CDR3: TGTGCCAGCAGCGGAGGGGCGGGAGAGACCCAGTACTTC. Translating it yields CASSGGAGETQYF.

This clonotype was observed a few times. The V and J genes are TRBV6-5 and TRBJ2-7; a weak D match, TRBD2 (5 bases). The CDR3 has 16 residues. CDR1 and CDR2 from the germline V gene are MNHEY and SVGAGI. Trimming left V 0 bases short and J 1 base short, with 13 bases between. This chain's CDR3 is CASSYSSGSGSYEQYF. The DNA for the CDR3 is TGTGCCAGCAGTTACTCATCGGGGTCTGGATCCTACGAGCAGTACTTC.

CDR3 residues: CASTPGSDYGYTF. The CDR3 DNA reads TGTGCCAGCACCCCGGGCTCGGACTATGGCTACACCTTC. V is TRBV12-3 or TRBV12-4 and J is TRBJ1-2, with unresolved D. The CDR3 sequence is 13 residues long. Trimming cost V 7 bases and J 3 bases, with 12 bases left between them.

The chain combines TRBV18 with TRBJ1-5; 8 nucleotides agree with TRBD1. V was pared by 5 bases and J by 5 bases, with 8 bases of the junction left unmatched. The CDR3 runs to 15 residues. Germline assignment: CDR1 KGHSH and CDR2 LQKENI. CDR3 nucleotide sequence: TGTGCCAGCTCAGGCGGGACAGGTGATTATCAGCCCCAGCATTTT. It yields the protein CASSGGTGDYQPQHF.

The V gene is TRBV25-1, the J gene TRBJ2-7, with TRBD2 matching 8 bases. Germline lookup yields CDR1 MGHDK and CDR2 SYGVNS. The CDR3 covers 13 residues. Losses at the gene ends were 7 bases for V and 1 base for J; bases not matched to a gene: 3. CDR3 nucleotide sequence: TGTGCCAGCATTCCTAGCGGGTCCTACGAGCAGTACTTC. Translation gives CASIPSGSYEQYF.

Concerning this clonotype: A much larger clone lies a single base off, so this may be a read error. The CDR3 sequence: CSVREDIGIRGYTF. The CDR3 bases are TGCAGCGTCCGAGAAGATATTGGGATTCGTGGCTACACCTTC. The chain employs TRBV29-1 and TRBJ1-2; D not certain. Per the germline V gene, CDR1 is SQVTM and CDR2 is ANQGSEA. The CDR3 is 14 residues long. The V end lost 6 bases, the J end lost 7 bases, and 21 bases lay between the germline ends.

The rearrangement uses TRBV7-9 and TRBJ1-5; D gene ambiguous. Deletions cut 5 bases from V and 5 bases from J, with 10 bases between. The CDR3 spans 13 residues. CDR1 SEHNR and CDR2 FQNEAQ come from the germline V gene (reference sequence). The CDR3 DNA is TGTGCCAGCAGCGCAAGACAAGATCAGCCCCAGCATTTT. Its protein is CASSARQDQPQHF.

The genes are TRBV14 and TRBJ2-1; 12 nucleotides line up with TRBD2. The CDR3 has 18 amino acids. Germline V gives CDR1 SGHDN, CDR2 FVKESK. Trimming took 1 base from V and 2 from J; bases not matched to a gene: 6. DNA of the CDR3: TGTGCCAGCAGCCAAGGGGGGCCTAGCGGGGGGGCCTACAATGAGCAGTTCTTC. Residues: CASSQGGPSGGAYNEQFF.

Remarks on this clonotype: Sequence at one end of the junction differs from germline and may be a read error. The chain is built from TRBV20-1 and TRBJ1-4; no clear D gene. Germline CDR1 reads DFQATT; CDR2 reads SNEGSKA (reference sequence). The CDR3 loop spans 15 amino acids. CDR3 nucleotide sequence: TGCAGTGCTGGAGATATGAGGGTACATATCGAAAAACTGTTTTTT. This encodes CSAGDMRVHIEKLFF.